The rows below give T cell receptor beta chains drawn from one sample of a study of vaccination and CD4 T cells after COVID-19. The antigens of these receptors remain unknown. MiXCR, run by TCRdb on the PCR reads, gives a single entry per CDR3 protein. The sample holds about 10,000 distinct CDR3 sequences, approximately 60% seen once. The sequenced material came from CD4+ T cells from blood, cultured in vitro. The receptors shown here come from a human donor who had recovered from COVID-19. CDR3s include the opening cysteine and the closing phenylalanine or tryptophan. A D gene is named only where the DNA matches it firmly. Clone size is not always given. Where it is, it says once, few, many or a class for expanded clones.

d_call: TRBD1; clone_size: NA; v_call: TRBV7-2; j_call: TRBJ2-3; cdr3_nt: TGTGCCACCGGACAGGGGGCAGATACGCAGTATTTT; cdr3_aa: CATGQGADTQYF
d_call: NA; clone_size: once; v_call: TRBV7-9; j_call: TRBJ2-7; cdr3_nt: TGTGCCAGCAGCTTAGCAGGTAACCCCTACGAGCAGTACTTC; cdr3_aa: CASSLAGNPYEQYF
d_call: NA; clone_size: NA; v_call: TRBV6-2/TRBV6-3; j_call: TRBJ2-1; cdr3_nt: TGTGCCAGCACCTACAGAACCTACAATGAGCAGTTCTTC; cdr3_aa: CASTYRTYNEQFF
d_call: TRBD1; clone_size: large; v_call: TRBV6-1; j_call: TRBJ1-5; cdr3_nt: TGTGCCAGCCAGGGGGGTGGCGCGAGAGAGGAGCCCCAGCATTTT; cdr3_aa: CASQGGGAREEPQHF
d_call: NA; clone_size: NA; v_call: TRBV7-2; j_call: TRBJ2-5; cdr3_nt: TGTGCCAGCAGCGTTAACAGGGCAGAGACCCAGTACTTC; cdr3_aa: CASSVNRAETQYF
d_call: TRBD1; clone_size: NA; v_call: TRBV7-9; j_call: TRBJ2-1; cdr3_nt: TGTGCCAGCAGCTTACCCCAGGACAGGGGGAAGCGGAATGAGCAGTTCTTC; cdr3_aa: CASSLPQDRGKRNEQFF
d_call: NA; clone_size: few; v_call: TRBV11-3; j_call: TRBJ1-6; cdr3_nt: TGTGCCAGCAGCCCGAGGACGGGGCCAGGGTCACCCCTCCACTTT; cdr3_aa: CASSPRTGPGSPLHF
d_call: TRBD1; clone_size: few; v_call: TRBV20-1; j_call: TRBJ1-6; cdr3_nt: TGCAGTGCAGACCTCAGGGGGACCCTCCACTTT; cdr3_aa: CSADLRGTLHF
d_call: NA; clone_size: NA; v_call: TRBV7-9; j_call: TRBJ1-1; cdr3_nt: TGTGCCAGCAGTTTTGACCCGGGAGAAGCTTTCTTT; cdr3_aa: CASSFDPGEAFF
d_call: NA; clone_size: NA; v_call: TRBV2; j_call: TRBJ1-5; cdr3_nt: TGTGCCAGCAGTGAAGGGACACCTAATCAGCCCCAGCATTTT; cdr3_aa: CASSEGTPNQPQHF
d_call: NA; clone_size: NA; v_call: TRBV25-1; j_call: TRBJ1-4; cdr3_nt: TGTGCCAGCATGGAGGCGGGCAACCGAAATGAAAAACTGTTTTTT; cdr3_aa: CASMEAGNRNEKLFF
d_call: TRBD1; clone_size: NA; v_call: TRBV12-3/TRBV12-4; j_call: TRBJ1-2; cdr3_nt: TGTGCCAGCAGCGGGACAGGGGCTGCCTATGGCTACACCTTC; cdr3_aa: CASSGTGAAYGYTF
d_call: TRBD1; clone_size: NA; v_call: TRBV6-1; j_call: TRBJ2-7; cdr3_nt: TGTGCCAGCATAGGACAGGTTCCATACGAGCAGTACTTC; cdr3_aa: CASIGQVPYEQYF
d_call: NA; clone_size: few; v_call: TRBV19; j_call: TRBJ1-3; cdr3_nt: TGTGCCAGTAGTATAAGAGCCTTAAGCTCTGGAAACACCATATATTTT; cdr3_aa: CASSIRALSSGNTIYF
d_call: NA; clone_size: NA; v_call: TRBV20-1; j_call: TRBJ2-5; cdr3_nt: TGCAGTGCTAGTTTGGGACAAGAGACCCAGTACTTC; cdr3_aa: CSASLGQETQYF
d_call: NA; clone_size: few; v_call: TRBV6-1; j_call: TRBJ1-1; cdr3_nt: TGTGCCAGCAGTGGAGGGTTTAACACTGAAGCTTTCTTT; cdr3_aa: CASSGGFNTEAFF
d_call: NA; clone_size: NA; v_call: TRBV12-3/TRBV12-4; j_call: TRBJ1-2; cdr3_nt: TGTGCCAGCAGTTTTTCCCCCAGGGACTATGGCTACACCTTC; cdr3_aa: CASSFSPRDYGYTF
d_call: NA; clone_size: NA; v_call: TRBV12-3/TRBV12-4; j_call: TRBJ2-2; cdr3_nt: TGTGCCAGCAGCCGAACCGCAGGTTACACCGGGGAGCTGTTTTTT; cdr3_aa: CASSRTAGYTGELFF
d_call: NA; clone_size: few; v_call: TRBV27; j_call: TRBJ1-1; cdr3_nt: TGTGCCAGCAGTTTAAGGTTGACCGGATCCACTGAAGCTTTCTTT; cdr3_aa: CASSLRLTGSTEAFF
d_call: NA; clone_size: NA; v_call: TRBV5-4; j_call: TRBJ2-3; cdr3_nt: TGTGCCAGCAGCTTGGATGCGGGGAGCACAGATACGCAGTATTTT; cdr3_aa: CASSLDAGSTDTQYF
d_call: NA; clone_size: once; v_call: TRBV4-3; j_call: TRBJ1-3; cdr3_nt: TGCGCCAGCAGCCAAGCTACAAGCTCTGGAAACACCATATATTTT; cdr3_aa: CASSQATSSGNTIYF
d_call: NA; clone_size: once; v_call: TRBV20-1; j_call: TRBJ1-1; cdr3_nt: TGCAGTGCTAACCGCATCGGGGGCACTGAAGCTTTCTTT; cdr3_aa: CSANRIGGTEAFF
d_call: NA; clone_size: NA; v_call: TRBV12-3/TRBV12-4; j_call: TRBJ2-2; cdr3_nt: TGTGCCAGCAGTTTATTAGGGAACACCGGGGAGCTGTTTTTT; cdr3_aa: CASSLLGNTGELFF
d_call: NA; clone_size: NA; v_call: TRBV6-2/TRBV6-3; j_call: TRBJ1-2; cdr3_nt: TGTGCCAGCAGTTACTCGACTACCGACGGGTACAAGTTCAATGGCTACACCTTC; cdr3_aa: CASSYSTTDGYKFNGYTF
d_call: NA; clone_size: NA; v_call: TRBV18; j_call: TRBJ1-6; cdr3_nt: TGTGCCAGCTCACAGAGTCGCGATTCACCCCTCCACTTT; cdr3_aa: CASSQSRDSPLHF
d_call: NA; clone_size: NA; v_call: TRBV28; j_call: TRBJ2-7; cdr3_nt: TGTGCCAGCAGGAATCGGCGATACGAGCAGTACTTC; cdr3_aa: CASRNRRYEQYF
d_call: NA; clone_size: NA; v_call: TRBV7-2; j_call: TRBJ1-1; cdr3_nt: TGTGCCAGCAGCCTTCAGGCGAACACTGAAGCTTTCTTT; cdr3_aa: CASSLQANTEAFF
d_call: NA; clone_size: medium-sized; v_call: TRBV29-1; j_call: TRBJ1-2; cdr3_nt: TGCAGCGTTCAACGGGATTTTGGCTACACCTTC; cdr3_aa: CSVQRDFGYTF
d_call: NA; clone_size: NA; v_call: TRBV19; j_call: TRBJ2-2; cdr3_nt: TGTGCCAGCGGGAGACAGCCAGACACCGGGGAGCTGTTTTTT; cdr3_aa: CASGRQPDTGELFF
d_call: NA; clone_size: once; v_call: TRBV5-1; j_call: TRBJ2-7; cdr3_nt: TGCGCCAGCAGCTTGTTGGGATTTGAGCAGTACTTC; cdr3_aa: CASSLLGFEQYF
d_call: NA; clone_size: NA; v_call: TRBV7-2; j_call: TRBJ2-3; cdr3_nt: TGTGCCAGCAGCCCGGGTGGGAACACAGATACGCAGTATTTT; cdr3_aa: CASSPGGNTDTQYF
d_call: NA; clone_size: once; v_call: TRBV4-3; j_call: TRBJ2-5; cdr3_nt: TGCGCCAGCAGCCAACACGGGACCTCTAAAGAGACCCAGTACTTC; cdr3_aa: CASSQHGTSKETQYF